This TCR beta chain came from a study of PD-1 blockade in classical Hodgkin lymphoma. V was pared by 7 bases and J by 0 bases, with 9 bases between. This CDR3 spans 12 amino acids. Germline CDR1 SQVTM, CDR2 ANQGSEA. With respect to this clone: Its matching antigen is unknown.

Exposure to brentuximab vedotin varied, and each patient had relapsed following autologous stem cell transplantation. Study findings and constraints: By C4D1, CD4+ diversity increased significantly, especially in complete responders.

TCRdb keeps only in-frame clones here, not all; method: immunoSEQ multiplex PCR. The sample holds around 25,000 clones, 70% to 90% seen once. The source is a human donor with classical Hodgkin lymphoma. The chain uses TRBV29-1 and TRBJ2-5; D is undetermined. The sequencing used peripheral blood mononuclear cells (PBMCs), collected before the second cycle of nivolumab. As DNA, the CDR3 is TGCAGCGCAGACACCTACCAAGAGACCCAGTACTTC. Translation gives CSADTYQETQYF.